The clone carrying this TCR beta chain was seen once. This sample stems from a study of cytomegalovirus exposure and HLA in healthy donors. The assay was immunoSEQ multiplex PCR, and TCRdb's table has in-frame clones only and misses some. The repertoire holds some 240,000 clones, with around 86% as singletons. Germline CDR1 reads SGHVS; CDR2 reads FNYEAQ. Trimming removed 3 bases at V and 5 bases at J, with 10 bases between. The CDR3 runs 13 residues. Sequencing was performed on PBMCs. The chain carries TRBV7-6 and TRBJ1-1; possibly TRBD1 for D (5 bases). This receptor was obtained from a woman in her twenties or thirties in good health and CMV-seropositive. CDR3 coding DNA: TGTGCCAGCAGCTTTCAGGGAGGGACTGAAGCTTTCTTT. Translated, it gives CASSFQGGTEAFF.